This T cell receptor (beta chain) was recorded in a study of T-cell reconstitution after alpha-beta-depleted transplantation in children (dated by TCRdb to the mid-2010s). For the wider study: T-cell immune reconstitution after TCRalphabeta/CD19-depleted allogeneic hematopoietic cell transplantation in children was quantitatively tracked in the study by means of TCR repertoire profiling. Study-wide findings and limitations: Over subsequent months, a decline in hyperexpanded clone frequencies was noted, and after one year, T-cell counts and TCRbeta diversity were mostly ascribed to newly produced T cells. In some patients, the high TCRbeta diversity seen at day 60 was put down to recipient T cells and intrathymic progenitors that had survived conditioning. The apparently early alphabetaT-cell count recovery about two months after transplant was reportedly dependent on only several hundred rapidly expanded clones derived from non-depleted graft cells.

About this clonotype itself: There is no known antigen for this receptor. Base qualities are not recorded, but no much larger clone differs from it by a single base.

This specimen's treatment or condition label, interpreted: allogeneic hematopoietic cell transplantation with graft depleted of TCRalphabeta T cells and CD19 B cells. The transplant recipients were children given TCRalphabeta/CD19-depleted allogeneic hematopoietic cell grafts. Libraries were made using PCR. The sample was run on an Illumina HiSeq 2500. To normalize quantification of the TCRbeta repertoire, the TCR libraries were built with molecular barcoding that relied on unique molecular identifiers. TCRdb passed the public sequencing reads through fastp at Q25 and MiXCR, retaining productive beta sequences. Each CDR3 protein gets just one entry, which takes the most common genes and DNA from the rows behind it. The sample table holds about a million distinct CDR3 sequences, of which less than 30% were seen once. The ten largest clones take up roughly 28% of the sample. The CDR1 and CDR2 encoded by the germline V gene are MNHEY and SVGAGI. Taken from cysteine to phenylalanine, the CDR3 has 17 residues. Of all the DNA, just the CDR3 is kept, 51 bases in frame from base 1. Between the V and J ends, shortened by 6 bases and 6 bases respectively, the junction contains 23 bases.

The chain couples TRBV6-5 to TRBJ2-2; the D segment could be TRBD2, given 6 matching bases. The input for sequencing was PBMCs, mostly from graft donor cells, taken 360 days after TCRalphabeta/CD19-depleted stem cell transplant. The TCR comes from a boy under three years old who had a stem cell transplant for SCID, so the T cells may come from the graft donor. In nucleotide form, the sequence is TGTGCCAGCAGATACGCGACCGCCCTAGCGAGTTCCGGGGAGCTGTTTTTT. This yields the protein CASRYATALASSGELFF.